The 25 T cell receptor beta chains listed next were all sequenced from one sample in a study of cytomegalovirus exposure and HLA in healthy donors. The PCR contained 60 Vbeta and 13 Jbeta primers. The table came from immunoSEQ multiplex PCR; TCRdb's copy has only in-frame clones and leaves some out. The sample has under 100,000 clones, 55% to 75% seen once. Specimen: PBMCs. The receptors come from a woman between 50 and 59 years old in good health and CMV-seropositive.

The CDR3 is CASSLLGLSFAYEQYF. DNA of the CDR3: TGTGCCAGCAGCTTGCTAGGACTCTCTTTCGCCTACGAGCAGTACTTC. The gene calls are TRBV5-4 and TRBJ2-7; tentatively, D is TRBD2 (5 bases). This CDR3 is 16 amino acids long. Looked up from germline, CDR1 is SGHNT and CDR2 is YYREEE (reference sequence). V was trimmed by 1 base and J by 2 bases, leaving 16 bases between them.

The V gene is TRBV11-2, the J gene TRBJ2-2, with TRBD1 as a possible D gene (6 bases). The V end was cut by 7 bases, the J end by 7 bases, with 16 bases between. Germline V lookup: CDR1 SGHAT, CDR2 FQNNGV. The CDR3 contains 14 residues. The CDR3 region has the DNA TGTGCCAGCACCTACGGGACATTAGTCGGGGAGCTGTTTTTT. Protein sequence: CASTYGTLVGELFF.

The chain carries TRBV28 and TRBJ1-1; D is unresolved. The length of the CDR3 is 14 residues. Germline CDR1 and CDR2: MDHEN and SYDVKM. With 3 bases removed from V and 1 base from J, the gap between germline ends came to 9 bases. In DNA, the CDR3 is TGTGCCAGCAGTTTTCTTACCAGGAACACTGAAGCTTTCTTT. Protein sequence: CASSFLTRNTEAFF.

On this clone: Likely a read error: the CDR3 ends without its conserved phenylalanine or tryptophan. The DNA is omitted, as the CDR3 cannot be located on it reliably, and the CDR3 follows TCRdb's listing. V usage is TRBV6-1 and J usage is TRBJ1-2; the tabulated D call, TRBD1, remains unverified against the DNA. The germline gives CDR1 MNHNS, CDR2 SASEGT. Inclusive of both ends, the CDR3 amounts to 13 amino acids. The CDR3 loop is CASSAPGGDTLLS.

This clone has just a few counts. V gene TRBV11-1 combines with J gene TRBJ2-7; no reliable D call. The germline CDR1 and CDR2 sequences are SGHAT and FQDESV (reference sequence). There are 14 residues in the CDR3. V was pared by 2 bases and J by 2 bases, with 10 bases between. Here the CDR3 DNA reads TGTGCCAGCAGCTTAACCGGGTCCGCCTACGAGCAGTACTTC. Amino acid sequence: CASSLTGSAYEQYF.

The V and J genes are TRBV4-3 and TRBJ2-1, with TRBD2 as a possible D gene (6 bases). Germline loops: CDR1 LGHNA, CDR2 YSLEER. The CDR3 length is 15 residues. Trimming removed 4 bases at V and 5 bases at J, with 15 bases between. CDR3 amino acids: CASSLVRTINNEQFF. The DNA of the CDR3 is TGCGCCAGCAGCCTAGTAAGGACTATCAACAATGAGCAGTTCTTC.

V usage is TRBV7-2 and J usage is TRBJ1-5; 8 nucleotides match TRBD1. V lost 2 bases, J lost 5 bases, and 5 bases stayed unmatched. The CDR3 has 15 amino acids. CDR1 and CDR2 (germline): SGHTA, FQGNSA. The CDR3 DNA sequence: TGTGCCAGCAGCTTAAAGACAGGGGACCATCAGCCCCAGCATTTT. It specifies CASSLKTGDHQPQHF.

The chain links TRBV6-1 to TRBJ2-7; 8 bases align to TRBD1. V trimming: 4 bases; J trimming: 4 bases; junction bases outside the gene matches: 9. The CDR3 loop spans 15 amino acids. Germline V gives CDR1 MNHNS, CDR2 SASEGT. CDR3 in amino acids: CASSASRQGKYEQYF. In nucleotides, the CDR3 is TGTGCCAGCAGTGCCTCCCGACAGGGGAAGTACGAGCAGTACTTC.

In its sample, this clone was seen once. The CDR3 region has the DNA TGTGCCAGCAGCCCCAGCGCGGTTAGCACCGGGGAGCTGTTTTTT. This translates into CASSPSAVSTGELFF. The rearrangement links TRBV7-9 to TRBJ2-2; D is unclear. The CDR3 has 15 residues. Looked up from germline, CDR1 is SEHNR and CDR2 is FQNEAQ (reference sequence). Trimming pared 5 bases from V and 4 bases from J, leaving 14 bases between. The full variable domain, in which reference TRBV7-9 and TRBJ2-2 provide the parts outside the CDR3, is DTGVSQNPRHKITKRGQNVTFRCDPISEHNRLYWYRQTLGQGPEFLTYFQNEAQLEKSRLLSDRFSAERPKGSFSTLEIQRTEQGDSAMYLCASSPSAVSTGELFFGEGSRLTVL.

This clone was counted only a few times. V and J are TRBV7-9 and TRBJ2-7; a weak D match, TRBD1 (5 bases). The CDR3 loop spans 15 amino acids. The germline V and J ends were trimmed by 1 base and 6 bases, with 16 bases remaining between them. The germline gives CDR1 SEHNR, CDR2 FQNEAQ (reference sequence). The CDR3 DNA is TGTGCCAGCAGCTTAGGTGGCAGGGCAGTACGCGAGCAGTACTTC. Residues: CASSLGGRAVREQYF.

V gene TRBV6-1 combines with J gene TRBJ1-1, with D possibly TRBD1 on 5 matching bases. V was trimmed by 9 bases and J by 4 bases, leaving 18 bases between them. From germline, CDR1 is MNHNS and CDR2 SASEGT. This CDR3 has 14 residues. The CDR3 region has the DNA TGTGCCAGTGACTGGGGTACAGGCGGCACTGAAGCTTTCTTT. This translates into CASDWGTGGTEAFF.

The chain has TRBV28 and TRBJ2-3; 11 nucleotides agree with TRBD2. V gave up 1 base and J gave up 6 bases; unmatched junction bases: 6. The germline CDR1 and CDR2 sequences are MDHEN and SYDVKM. The CDR3 loop spans 16 amino acids. The CDR3 protein is CASSLSLAGGPDTQYF. The CDR3 DNA reads as TGTGCCAGCAGTTTATCTCTAGCGGGAGGTCCCGATACGCAGTATTTT.

The chain links TRBV19 to TRBJ1-5, with 12 bases lining up with TRBD1. V shed 5 bases, J shed 5 bases, and the junction held 4 bases outside the gene matches. CDR3 length: 15 amino acids. Germline-derived CDR1 and CDR2 are LNHDA and SQIVND (reference sequence). The CDR3 reads CASSAGQGAYQPQHF. DNA for the CDR3: TGTGCCAGTAGTGCGGGACAGGGGGCTTATCAGCCCCAGCATTTT.

This clone occurred a few times. This rearrangement joins TRBV9 to TRBJ1-2; the D gene is possibly TRBD1 (5 bases). V lost 0 bases, J lost 7 bases, and 10 bases lay in between. The CDR3 spans 13 residues. In germline, CDR1 is SGDLS, CDR2 YYNGEE. The chain's CDR3 is CASSVGVGGGYTF. The DNA for the CDR3 is TGTGCCAGCAGCGTAGGGGTCGGGGGTGGCTACACCTTC.

Worth noting for this clone: One base away lies a much larger clone, so this may be a sequencing read error. The chain recombines TRBV9 with TRBJ1-1; tentatively, D is TRBD1 (5 bases). With 0 bases removed from V and 1 base from J, the gap between germline ends came to 7 bases. The CDR3 length is 14 residues. The V gene's germline CDR1 is SGDLS and CDR2 YYNGEE. CDR3 nucleotide sequence: TGTGCCAGCAGCGTAGCAGGACAGAACACTGAAGCTTTCTTT. Encoded protein: CASSVAGQNTEAFF.

The chain carries TRBV7-3 and TRBJ2-3; 8 bases align to TRBD2. The germline V gene encodes CDR1 SGHTA and CDR2 FQGTGA. Trimming removed 3 bases from V and 3 bases from J; junction bases left unmatched: 5. This CDR3 contains 15 residues. CDR3 amino acids: CASSLLAGGTDTQYF. The CDR3 bases are TGTGCCAGCAGCTTGTTGGCGGGAGGTACAGATACGCAGTATTTT.

The rearrangement joins TRBV9 to TRBJ1-3; 7 nucleotides line up with TRBD1. The CDR3 sequence is 14 residues long. Germline lookup yields CDR1 SGDLS and CDR2 YYNGEE. Germline trimming cut 4 bases from V and 3 bases from J; bases unmatched to any gene: 4. CDR3 loop: CASSLRDSGNTIYF. The CDR3 DNA sequence: TGTGCCAGCAGCCTCAGGGACAGTGGAAACACCATATATTTT.

This chain uses TRBV7-9 with TRBJ2-7; maybe TRBD1 (6 bases). There are 13 residues in the CDR3. V lost 6 bases and J lost 7, with 16 bases in between. Germline loops: CDR1 SEHNR, CDR2 FQNEAQ (reference sequence). The chain's CDR3 is CASRWDTLEEQYF. As DNA, the CDR3 is TGTGCCAGCAGATGGGACACCCTTGAAGAGCAGTACTTC.

The V and J genes are TRBV29-1 and TRBJ1-5; 9 bases line up with TRBD1. The V segment lost 5 bases and the J segment 6 bases; nucleotides outside the gene matches: 5. From germline, CDR1 is SQVTM and CDR2 ANQGSEA. The CDR3 length is 13 residues. As DNA, the CDR3 is TGCAGCGTTACAGGGGGCGCGGGTCAGCCCCAGCATTTT. Translation: CSVTGGAGQPQHF.

This chain links TRBV27 with TRBJ1-2, with D perhaps TRBD1 (5 bases). Looked up from germline, CDR1 is MNHEY and CDR2 is SMNVEV (reference sequence). V lost 4 bases, J lost 4 bases, and 19 bases lay in between. This CDR3 comprises 16 residues. CDR3 region: CASSSQPAGLIYGYTF. CDR3 DNA sequence: TGTGCCAGCAGTTCCCAACCCGCAGGGTTGATCTATGGCTACACCTTC.

The gene calls are TRBV6-5 and TRBJ2-7; 9 bases match TRBD2. V lost 10 bases to trimming and J lost 2 bases; unmatched junction nucleotides: 12. Germline CDR1 reads MNHEY; CDR2 reads SVGAGI. There are 15 residues in the CDR3. CDR3 DNA: TGTGCCACACGCGAGGGGGTAGCGGGAGCCTACGAGCAGTACTTC. It is translated as CATREGVAGAYEQYF.

This clone was seen more than once but under ten times. The chain employs TRBV27 and TRBJ1-5; D not resolved. Trimming stripped 4 bases from V and 2 bases from J, with 9 bases between. This CDR3 has 14 residues. From germline, CDR1 is MNHEY and CDR2 SMNVEV (reference sequence). The CDR3 nucleotides are TGTGCCAGCAGTTCCCAGGAAGGCAATCAGCCCCAGCATTTT. Translating it yields CASSSQEGNQPQHF.

In its sample, this clone was seen a few times. The V gene is TRBV29-1, the J gene TRBJ2-1; 9 positions agree with TRBD2. The CDR3 has 13 amino acids. With 3 bases clipped from V and 9 bases from J, the junction kept 6 bases outside the gene matches. Germline loops: CDR1 SQVTM, CDR2 ANQGSEA. DNA of the CDR3: TGCAGCGTTGACAGCGGGAGGTATTCTGAGCAGTTCTTC. This codes for CSVDSGRYSEQFF.

J is TRBJ2-3 and V is TRBV19, with TRBD2 identical over 9 bases. Germline V gene data show CDR1 as LNHDA and CDR2 as SQIVND (reference sequence). Trimming cost V 7 bases and J 3 bases; bases outside gene matches: 8. This CDR3 spans 15 amino acids. CDR3 loop: CASKIAGVQTDTQYF. The DNA for the CDR3 is TGTGCCAGTAAGATAGCGGGAGTTCAAACAGATACGCAGTATTTT.

The rearrangement uses TRBV19 and TRBJ1-5; D is perhaps TRBD1 (6 bases). The V end lost 10 bases, the J end lost 4 bases, and 23 bases lay between the germline ends. Per germline, CDR1 LNHDA and CDR2 SQIVND (reference sequence). The CDR3 length is 16 residues. The CDR3 DNA is TGTGCCACCGCAAACATTAAACAGGGAAGGAATCAGCCCCAGCATTTT. As protein: CATANIKQGRNQPQHF.